This TCR beta chain was documented in a study of technical replicates of blood from a few donors. The CDR3 covers 16 residues. CDR1 SGHAT and CDR2 FQNNGV come from the germline V gene. V lost 1 base and J lost 3, with 13 bases in between. The repertoire was sequenced with immunoSEQ multiplex PCR; TCRdb's copy has only in-frame clones and lacks some. Here the sample spans approximately 79,000 clones, roughly 94% being singletons. Material: T cells isolated from PBMCs. The sequence came from a human donor in good health. The chain combines TRBV11-2 with TRBJ2-1, with D perhaps matching TRBD2 (7 bases). CDR3 amino acids: CASSLAGGPLYNEQFF. The CDR3, as DNA: TGTGCCAGCAGCTTAGCCGGGGGGCCCCTCTACAATGAGCAGTTCTTC.